These T cell receptor beta chains were read from a single sample in a study of T cell responses to AZD1222 COVID-19 vaccine. The data were produced by immunoSEQ multiplex PCR, yet TCRdb's version contains in-frame clones alone and is incomplete. The sample holds about 130,000 clones, roughly nine tenths seen once. Material: peripheral blood, obtained on day 0 of AZD1222 vaccination. Every receptor here comes from an adult in good health. CDR3s include the opening cysteine and the closing phenylalanine or tryptophan. Each record gives: CDR3 DNA, CDR3 protein, V gene, D gene, J gene, clone size. D genes are given only for firm matches. Clone size is stated in some rows and not others, as once, few, many or a class when expanded.

CDR3nt: TGTGCCAGCAGCGCCATAATAAGGGGGGCCAGCACAGATACGCAGTATTTT
CDR3aa: CASSAIIRGASTDTQYF
v_gene: TRBV9
d_gene: NA
j_gene: TRBJ2-3
abundance: NA

CDR3nt: TGTGCCACCAGTGCAGGGGACGAGCAGTACTTC
CDR3aa: CATSAGDEQYF
v_gene: TRBV24-1
d_gene: NA
j_gene: TRBJ2-7
abundance: NA

CDR3nt: TGCGCCAGCAGCCGCGACTTCAACGGACTAGCGGGAATAGATACGCAGTATTTT
CDR3aa: CASSRDFNGLAGIDTQYF
v_gene: TRBV4-3
d_gene: TRBD2
j_gene: TRBJ2-3
abundance: NA

CDR3nt: TGTGCCAGCAGTTACGAGTGGACAGAGAACACTGAAGCTTTCTTT
CDR3aa: CASSYEWTENTEAFF
v_gene: TRBV6-5
d_gene: NA
j_gene: TRBJ1-1
abundance: NA

CDR3nt: TGCGCCAGCAGCGACGGACAGCAAGAGACCCAGTACTTC
CDR3aa: CASSDGQQETQYF
v_gene: TRBV5-1
d_gene: NA
j_gene: TRBJ2-5
abundance: NA

CDR3nt: TGTGCCAGCAGCAAGTACCGGGACAGGGGCTCTCACCATGTTAGAAGCTCTGGAAACACCATATATTTT
CDR3aa: CASSKYRDRGSHHVRSSGNTIYF
v_gene: TRBV21-1
d_gene: NA
j_gene: TRBJ1-3
abundance: NA

CDR3nt: TGTGCCAGCAGTAAAGGACTAGCGGGGGGGCTGGAGACCCAGTACTTC
CDR3aa: CASSKGLAGGLETQYF
v_gene: TRBV2
d_gene: TRBD2
j_gene: TRBJ2-5
abundance: NA

CDR3nt: TGTGCCAGCAGCTTCGGACTTTCTAGGGATGGCTACACCTTC
CDR3aa: CASSFGLSRDGYTF
v_gene: TRBV7-2
d_gene: NA
j_gene: TRBJ1-2
abundance: NA

CDR3nt: TGCGCCAGCAGCTTGGGTGGAGGGCGAGGACTAGCGGGGGTCTCGGGTGATACGCAGTATTTT
CDR3aa: CASSLGGGRGLAGVSGDTQYF
v_gene: TRBV5-1
d_gene: TRBD2
j_gene: TRBJ2-3
abundance: NA

CDR3nt: TGTGCCAGCAGCCTTTTCACAGGGCCCTCTGGAAACACCATATATTTT
CDR3aa: CASSLFTGPSGNTIYF
v_gene: TRBV21-1
d_gene: NA
j_gene: TRBJ1-3
abundance: NA

CDR3nt: TGTGCCATCAGTGAGAGTCGGGGTATAGCTCAGCCCCAGCATTTT
CDR3aa: CAISESRGIAQPQHF
v_gene: TRBV10-3
d_gene: NA
j_gene: TRBJ1-5
abundance: NA

CDR3nt: TGCAGCGATCGTCCAGGGGGATATGGCTACACCTTC
CDR3aa: CSDRPGGYGYTF
v_gene: TRBV29-1
d_gene: TRBD1
j_gene: TRBJ1-2
abundance: NA

CDR3nt: TGTGCCAGCAGTTGGTCGACAGGAGAGAACACTGAAGCTTTCTTT
CDR3aa: CASSWSTGENTEAFF
v_gene: TRBV2
d_gene: NA
j_gene: TRBJ1-1
abundance: NA

CDR3nt: TGTGCCAGCAGTCCCTCCCGGACAGTTAGTGAAGCTTTCTTT
CDR3aa: CASSPSRTVSEAFF
v_gene: TRBV11-3
d_gene: NA
j_gene: TRBJ1-1
abundance: NA

CDR3nt: TGTGCCAGCAGTGAACAGACAGCTTGGGAAAAACTGTTTTTT
CDR3aa: CASSEQTAWEKLFF
v_gene: TRBV2
d_gene: NA
j_gene: TRBJ1-4
abundance: NA

CDR3nt: TGTGCCAGCAGCCCCTCCAGACAGGGGGGAGGCTATGGCTACACCTTC
CDR3aa: CASSPSRQGGGYGYTF
v_gene: TRBV7-6
d_gene: TRBD1
j_gene: TRBJ1-2
abundance: NA

CDR3nt: TGTGCCAGCTCAGCCGGGACAGGGAACACTGAAGCTTTCTTT
CDR3aa: CASSAGTGNTEAFF
v_gene: TRBV18
d_gene: TRBD1
j_gene: TRBJ1-1
abundance: NA

CDR3nt: TGTGCCAGCAGCTTAAGGCAGGGAACCGGGGAGCTGTTTTTT
CDR3aa: CASSLRQGTGELFF
v_gene: TRBV7-2
d_gene: NA
j_gene: TRBJ2-2
abundance: NA

CDR3nt: TGTGCCAGCAGCCCCACCGTCGAGGGTCAGCCCCAGCATTTT
CDR3aa: CASSPTVEGQPQHF
v_gene: TRBV3-1/TRBV3-2
d_gene: NA
j_gene: TRBJ1-5
abundance: NA

CDR3nt: TGCAGTGCCCAGAGGAGCGGAACCCAGTTCTTC
CDR3aa: CSAQRSGTQFF
v_gene: TRBV20-1
d_gene: NA
j_gene: TRBJ2-1
abundance: NA

CDR3nt: TGTGCCACCAGCAGAGAGGGCCAGGGCTACACTGAAGCTTTCTTT
CDR3aa: CATSREGQGYTEAFF
v_gene: TRBV15
d_gene: NA
j_gene: TRBJ1-1
abundance: NA

CDR3nt: TGTGCCAGCAGCTCCCGCGCCAGCTCCTACGAGCAGTACTTC
CDR3aa: CASSSRASSYEQYF
v_gene: TRBV7-9
d_gene: NA
j_gene: TRBJ2-7
abundance: NA

CDR3nt: TGTGCCACCAGCAGATGGGGGAGCAATCAGCCCCAGCATTTT
CDR3aa: CATSRWGSNQPQHF
v_gene: TRBV15
d_gene: NA
j_gene: TRBJ1-5
abundance: NA

CDR3nt: TGCGCCAGCAGCTTGGTGGGGGCATCCTATAATTCACCCCTCCACTTT
CDR3aa: CASSLVGASYNSPLHF
v_gene: TRBV5-1
d_gene: NA
j_gene: TRBJ1-6
abundance: NA

CDR3nt: TGTGCCAGCAGTGATGGGTGGGGGGACAACACTGAAGCTTTCTTT
CDR3aa: CASSDGWGDNTEAFF
v_gene: TRBV25-1
d_gene: NA
j_gene: TRBJ1-1
abundance: NA

CDR3nt: TGTGCCAGCAGCGGCTACAGGAAGAATGAGCAGTTCTTC
CDR3aa: CASSGYRKNEQFF
v_gene: TRBV7-6
d_gene: NA
j_gene: TRBJ2-1
abundance: NA

CDR3nt: TGTGCCGCAAACTTCCGGGACACCTATGGCTACACCTTC
CDR3aa: CAANFRDTYGYTF
v_gene: TRBV5-4
d_gene: NA
j_gene: TRBJ1-2
abundance: NA

CDR3nt: TGCGCCAGCAGCCAATCCCCGGGACCCTCCGAGCAGTACTTC
CDR3aa: CASSQSPGPSEQYF
v_gene: TRBV5-1
d_gene: NA
j_gene: TRBJ2-7
abundance: NA

CDR3nt: TGTGCCAGCAGCCCCTCGACAGGGGACGGGGAGCTGTTTTTT
CDR3aa: CASSPSTGDGELFF
v_gene: TRBV7-3
d_gene: TRBD1
j_gene: TRBJ2-2
abundance: NA

CDR3nt: TGCGCCAGCAGCTTAGGGACAGGGCCGTCCTACGAGCAGTACTTC
CDR3aa: CASSLGTGPSYEQYF
v_gene: TRBV5-1
d_gene: TRBD1
j_gene: TRBJ2-7
abundance: NA

CDR3nt: TGTGCTAGTGGTTTCGCCGTTCTCACCCGCTCCTATAATTCACCCCTCCACTTT
CDR3aa: CASGFAVLTRSYNSPLHF
v_gene: TRBV12-5
d_gene: NA
j_gene: TRBJ1-6
abundance: NA

CDR3nt: TGCAGTGCTAGTCCCCCGGGGGGGGTAGATACGCAGTATTTT
CDR3aa: CSASPPGGVDTQYF
v_gene: TRBV20-1
d_gene: TRBD2
j_gene: TRBJ2-3
abundance: NA

CDR3nt: TGCGCCAGCAGTTCCCGACAGGTTAGCAATCAGCCCCAGCATTTT
CDR3aa: CASSSRQVSNQPQHF
v_gene: TRBV4-1
d_gene: NA
j_gene: TRBJ1-5
abundance: many

CDR3nt: TGCAGTGCTAGTAGGGGGACAGGCGGGCAATCACCCCTCCACTTT
CDR3aa: CSASRGTGGQSPLHF
v_gene: TRBV20-1
d_gene: TRBD1
j_gene: TRBJ1-6
abundance: NA

CDR3nt: TGTGCCAGCAGCGCGTACATGGACGCTTTCTTT
CDR3aa: CASSAYMDAFF
v_gene: TRBV6-2/TRBV6-3
d_gene: NA
j_gene: TRBJ1-1
abundance: once

CDR3nt: TGTGCCAGCAGGTCCAGGGGACGCTCAGCTTTCTTT
CDR3aa: CASRSRGRSAFF
v_gene: TRBV6-5
d_gene: NA
j_gene: TRBJ1-1
abundance: NA

CDR3nt: TGTGCCAGCACCACTGCCGGGGTCTCGAACACTGAAGCTTTCTTT
CDR3aa: CASTTAGVSNTEAFF
v_gene: TRBV28
d_gene: NA
j_gene: TRBJ1-1
abundance: NA

CDR3nt: TGTGCCAGCAGTTACTTCGCGGGGGCCGGTTACGAGCAGTACTTC
CDR3aa: CASSYFAGAGYEQYF
v_gene: TRBV6-5
d_gene: NA
j_gene: TRBJ2-7
abundance: NA

CDR3nt: TGTGCCAGCAGTCCCCTGAACCTACCAACTAATGAAAAACTGTTTTTT
CDR3aa: CASSPLNLPTNEKLFF
v_gene: TRBV27
d_gene: NA
j_gene: TRBJ1-4
abundance: once

CDR3nt: TGCAGCGTTGATTCAGGGGAAGGCTACACCTTC
CDR3aa: CSVDSGEGYTF
v_gene: TRBV29-1
d_gene: NA
j_gene: TRBJ1-2
abundance: once

CDR3nt: TGTGCCAGCAGCCCTCCCGACGGGGCAGGGTACCGTACTTGGCAGTACTTC
CDR3aa: CASSPPDGAGYRTWQYF
v_gene: TRBV28
d_gene: NA
j_gene: TRBJ2-7
abundance: NA

CDR3nt: TGTGCCAGCGGGTTAAGACTAGCGATCAGCAATGAGCAGTTCTTC
CDR3aa: CASGLRLAISNEQFF
v_gene: TRBV28
d_gene: TRBD2
j_gene: TRBJ2-1
abundance: NA

CDR3nt: TGCGCCAGCAGCCCCAGAGGACTAGCGGACCAAGAGACCCAGTACTTC
CDR3aa: CASSPRGLADQETQYF
v_gene: TRBV4-1
d_gene: TRBD2
j_gene: TRBJ2-5
abundance: NA

CDR3nt: TGCGCCAGCAGCTTGGGGTGGACTAGCACAGATACGCAGTATTTT
CDR3aa: CASSLGWTSTDTQYF
v_gene: TRBV5-1
d_gene: NA
j_gene: TRBJ2-3
abundance: NA

CDR3nt: TGTGCCAGCAGCCCGAACGGACAGGCACAAGAGACCCAGTACTTC
CDR3aa: CASSPNGQAQETQYF
v_gene: TRBV5-4
d_gene: TRBD1
j_gene: TRBJ2-5
abundance: NA

CDR3nt: TGTGCCAGCAGGGGGGCCGGCACAGATACGCAGTATTTT
CDR3aa: CASRGAGTDTQYF
v_gene: TRBV6-5
d_gene: NA
j_gene: TRBJ2-3
abundance: NA

CDR3nt: TGTGCCAGCATACGTGGACTAGGGAACACCGGGGAGCTGTTTTTT
CDR3aa: CASIRGLGNTGELFF
v_gene: TRBV7-8
d_gene: TRBD2
j_gene: TRBJ2-2
abundance: NA

CDR3nt: TGTGCCAGCAGCCTAGCAGGGACGAACTATGGCTACACCTTC
CDR3aa: CASSLAGTNYGYTF
v_gene: TRBV5-4
d_gene: NA
j_gene: TRBJ1-2
abundance: NA

CDR3nt: TGTGCCAGCAGCTTGGGAATGGATCAGCCCCAGCATTTT
CDR3aa: CASSLGMDQPQHF
v_gene: TRBV5-6
d_gene: NA
j_gene: TRBJ1-5
abundance: NA

CDR3nt: TGTGCCAGCTCCTCCTCCTATGAAAAACTGTTTTTT
CDR3aa: CASSSSYEKLFF
v_gene: TRBV18
d_gene: NA
j_gene: TRBJ1-4
abundance: NA

CDR3nt: TGTGCCAGCTCACCAAGGACAGGGGGCGACACCGGGGAGCTGTTTTTT
CDR3aa: CASSPRTGGDTGELFF
v_gene: TRBV18
d_gene: TRBD1
j_gene: TRBJ2-2
abundance: NA

CDR3nt: TGTGCCAGCAGCTTAGAGGCCCCATGGACAGGGAATACTAACTATGGCTACACCTTC
CDR3aa: CASSLEAPWTGNTNYGYTF
v_gene: TRBV7-8
d_gene: TRBD1
j_gene: TRBJ1-2
abundance: NA

CDR3nt: TGCGCCAGCAGCTTTATAGGAATGAACACTGAAGCTTTCTTT
CDR3aa: CASSFIGMNTEAFF
v_gene: TRBV5-1
d_gene: NA
j_gene: TRBJ1-1
abundance: NA